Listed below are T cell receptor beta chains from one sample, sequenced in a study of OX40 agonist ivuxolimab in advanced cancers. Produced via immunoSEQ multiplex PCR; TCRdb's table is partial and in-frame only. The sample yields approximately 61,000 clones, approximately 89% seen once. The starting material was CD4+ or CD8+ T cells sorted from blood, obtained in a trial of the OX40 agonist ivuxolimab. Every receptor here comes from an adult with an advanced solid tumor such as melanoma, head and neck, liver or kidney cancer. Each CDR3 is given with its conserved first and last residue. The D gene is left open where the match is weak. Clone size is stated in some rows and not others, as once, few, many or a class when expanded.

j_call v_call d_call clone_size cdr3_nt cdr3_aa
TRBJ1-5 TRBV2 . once TGTGCCAGCAGTGAAGATGGGGGTAGCAATCAGCCCCAGCATTTT CASSEDGGSNQPQHF
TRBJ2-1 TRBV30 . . TGTGCCTGGAGTGTACTGCACGAGCAGTTCTTC CAWSVLHEQFF
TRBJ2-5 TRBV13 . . TGTGCCAGCAGCTACCTTAGCGAAGAGACCCAGTACTTC CASSYLSEETQYF
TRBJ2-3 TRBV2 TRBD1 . TGTGCCAGCAGTTTCACGGGACAGCTCACAGATACGCAGTATTTT CASSFTGQLTDTQYF
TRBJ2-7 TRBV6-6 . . TGTGCCAGCAGCCTCAACGCGGGGTACGAGCAGTACTTC CASSLNAGYEQYF
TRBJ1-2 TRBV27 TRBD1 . TGTGCCAGCAGTTTGGGACAGCAAACCTATGGCTACACCTTC CASSLGQQTYGYTF
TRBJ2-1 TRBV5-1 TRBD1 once TGCGCCAGCAGCTTGGTCGGGACAGAAAGCTCCTACAATGAGCAGTTCTTC CASSLVGTESSYNEQFF
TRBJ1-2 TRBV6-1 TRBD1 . TGTGCCAGCACCCCAGGGGGCTATGGCTACACCTTC CASTPGGYGYTF
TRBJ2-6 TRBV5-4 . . TGTGCCAGCAGCTTCAGGGAGTCGAATGCTGGGGCCAACGTCCTGACTTTC CASSFRESNAGANVLTF
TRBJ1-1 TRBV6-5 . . TGTGCCAGCAGTTACTCAATCCTTGCGATCACTGAAGCTTTCTTT CASSYSILAITEAFF
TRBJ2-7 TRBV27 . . TGTGCCAGCAGTCCCTCCCCCTACGAGCAGTACTTC CASSPSPYEQYF
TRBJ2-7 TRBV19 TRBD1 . TGTGCCAGTAGTCCCGGGACAGGGATAATCGAGCAGTACTTC CASSPGTGIIEQYF
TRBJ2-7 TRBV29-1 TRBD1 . TGCAGCGCACGGACAGGGGCCTACGAGCAGTACTTC CSARTGAYEQYF